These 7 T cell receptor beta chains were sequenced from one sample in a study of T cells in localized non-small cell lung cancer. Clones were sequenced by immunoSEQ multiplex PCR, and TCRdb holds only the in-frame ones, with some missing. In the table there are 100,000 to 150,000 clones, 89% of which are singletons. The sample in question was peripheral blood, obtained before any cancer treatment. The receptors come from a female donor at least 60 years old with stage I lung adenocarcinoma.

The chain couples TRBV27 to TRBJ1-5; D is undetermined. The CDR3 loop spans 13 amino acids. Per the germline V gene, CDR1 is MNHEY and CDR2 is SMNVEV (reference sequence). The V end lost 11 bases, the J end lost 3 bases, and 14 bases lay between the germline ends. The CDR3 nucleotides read TGTGCCGCAGGAGGCAGGAACAATCAGCCCCAGCATTTT. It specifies CAAGGRNNQPQHF.

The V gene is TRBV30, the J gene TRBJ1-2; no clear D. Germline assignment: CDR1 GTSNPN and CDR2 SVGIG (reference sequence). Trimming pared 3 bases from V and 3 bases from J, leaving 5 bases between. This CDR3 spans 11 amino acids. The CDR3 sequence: CAWREDYGYTF. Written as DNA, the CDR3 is TGTGCCTGGAGGGAGGACTATGGCTACACCTTC. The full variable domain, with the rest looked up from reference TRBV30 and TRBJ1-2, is SQTIHQWPATLVQPVGSPLSLECTVEGTSNPNLYWYRQAAGRGLQLLFYSVGIGQISSEVPQNLSASRPQDRQFILSSKKLLLSDSGFYLCAWREDYGYTFGSGTRLTVV.

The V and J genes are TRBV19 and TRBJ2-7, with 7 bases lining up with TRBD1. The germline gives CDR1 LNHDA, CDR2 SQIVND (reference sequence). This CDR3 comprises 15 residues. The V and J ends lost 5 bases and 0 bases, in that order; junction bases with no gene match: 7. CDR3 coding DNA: TGTGCCAGTAGTTGGGACAGTCAGAGCTCCTACGAGCAGTACTTC. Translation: CASSWDSQSSYEQYF.

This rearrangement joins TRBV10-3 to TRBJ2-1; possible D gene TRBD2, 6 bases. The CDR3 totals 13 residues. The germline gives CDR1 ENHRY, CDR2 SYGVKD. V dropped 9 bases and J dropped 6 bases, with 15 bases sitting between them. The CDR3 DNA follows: TGTGCCATTACTAGCTTAGGTAGCAATGAGCAGTTCTTC. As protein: CAITSLGSNEQFF.

The CDR3: CASRAGTSVHGELFF. In DNA, the CDR3 is TGTGCCAGCAGAGCCGGGACTAGCGTCCACGGGGAGCTGTTTTTT. The chain carries TRBV28 and TRBJ2-2, with 10 bases lining up with TRBD2. Looked up from germline, CDR1 is MDHEN and CDR2 is SYDVKM. This CDR3 contains 15 residues. With V trimmed by 6 bases and J by 7 bases, 8 bases remained unmatched.

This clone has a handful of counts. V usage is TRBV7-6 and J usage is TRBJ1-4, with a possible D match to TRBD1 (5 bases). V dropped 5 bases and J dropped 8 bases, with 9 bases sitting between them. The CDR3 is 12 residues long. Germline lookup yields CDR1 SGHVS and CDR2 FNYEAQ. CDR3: CASSRQGEKLFF. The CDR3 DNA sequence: TGTGCCAGCAGCCGCCAGGGAGAAAAACTGTTTTTT. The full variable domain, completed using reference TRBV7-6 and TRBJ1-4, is GAGVSQSPRYKVTKRGQDVALRCDPISGHVSLYWYRQALGQGPEFLTYFNYEAQQDKSGLPNDRFSAERPEGSISTLTIQRTEQRDSAMYRCASSRQGEKLFFGSGTQLSVL.

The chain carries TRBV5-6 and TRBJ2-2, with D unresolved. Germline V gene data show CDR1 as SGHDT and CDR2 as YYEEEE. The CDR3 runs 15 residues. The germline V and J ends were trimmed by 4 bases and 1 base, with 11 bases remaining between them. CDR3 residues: CASSERYRNTGELFF. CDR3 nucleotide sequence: TGTGCCAGCAGCGAGAGATACAGGAACACCGGGGAGCTGTTTTTT.